A selection of T cell receptor beta chains follows, all from one sample in a study of cytomegalovirus exposure and HLA in healthy donors. Method: immunoSEQ multiplex PCR; TCRdb's copy keeps in-frame clones and lacks some. The table includes 100,000 to 150,000 clones, 15% detected once. The sample consisted of PBMCs. These TCRs come from a woman between 18 and 29 years old in good health and CMV-seronegative. Both conserved end residues are part of each CDR3. The D gene is left open where the match is weak. Clone size is given for some rows only: seen once, a few or many times, or a class if the clone is expanded.

abundance	v_gene	d_gene	j_gene	CDR3nt	CDR3aa
few	TRBV27	TRBD1	TRBJ2-3	TGTCCGATGGCGGTTCAGGGGGAAGATTCCACAGATACGCAGTATTTT	CPMAVQGEDSTDTQYF
.	TRBV6-1	.	TRBJ1-5	TGTGCCAGCAGTGGGGGCCTCGTCAATCAGCCCCAGCATTTT	CASSGGLVNQPQHF
few	TRBV30	.	TRBJ1-1	TGTGCCTGTAACAGGGATAGCACTGAAGCTTTCTTT	CACNRDSTEAFF
few	TRBV10-3	TRBD1	TRBJ2-3	TGTGCCACCGGGACAGGGCAGTATCCAGATACGCAGTATTTT	CATGTGQYPDTQYF
few	TRBV2	.	TRBJ2-1	TGTGCCAGCAGGGCCAGGGATGAGCAGTTCTTC	CASRARDEQFF
.	TRBV27	.	TRBJ2-1	TGTGCCAGCAGTTTTCTTAGACTAGGCAGCTCCTACAATGAGCAGTTCTTC	CASSFLRLGSSYNEQFF
few	TRBV30	.	TRBJ2-5	TGTGCCTGGGCCCGGGGCCCCGCGGGAACCCAGTACTTC	CAWARGPAGTQYF
few	TRBV10-3	TRBD1	TRBJ2-6	TGTGCCATCAGCGACCTTTCCGGGACAGTAAGAACTGGGGCCAACGTCCTGACTTTC	CAISDLSGTVRTGANVLTF
few	TRBV28	.	TRBJ1-5	TGTGCCAGCAGAACACCAAACCGGGACTTGGGTTGGCCCCAGCATTTT	CASRTPNRDLGWPQHF
few	TRBV18	.	TRBJ2-2	TGTGCCAGCTCACCCATCGCGGCAGGGGAGACCGGGGAGCTGTTTTTT	CASSPIAAGETGELFF
.	TRBV9	.	TRBJ2-1	TGTGCCAGCAGCGTAGGGGGCGGATTCTCCTACAATGAGCAGTTCTTC	CASSVGGGFSYNEQFF
.	TRBV28	.	TRBJ2-2	TGTGCCAGCAGTTCTGATACCTGGAGTACCGGGGAGCTGTTTTTT	CASSSDTWSTGELFF
.	TRBV7-8	.	TRBJ2-3	TGTGCCAGCAGCTTAGCCAGGGAACTAACAGATACGCAGTATTTT	CASSLARELTDTQYF
.	TRBV15	TRBD2	TRBJ2-7	TGTGCCACCAGCGGATTCACCCCGGCCGGCGGGAGACCCCGGGGTAACTACGAGCAGTACTTC	CATSGFTPAGGRPRGNYEQYF
few	TRBV29-1	TRBD1	TRBJ1-2	TGCAGCGTTGGCCAGGGGGCCAACGCAGGTCCTCCCTATGGCTACACCTTC	CSVGQGANAGPPYGYTF
.	TRBV30	.	TRBJ1-2	TGTGCCTGGGCAGGGGACGTTAGTAACTATGGCTACACCTTC	CAWAGDVSNYGYTF
few	TRBV6-5	.	TRBJ2-4	TGTGCCAGCAGCCGAGGACAGTCATCGGGTAACATTCAGTACTTC	CASSRGQSSGNIQYF
few	TRBV5-1	TRBD1	TRBJ1-2	TGCGCCAGCAGCTGGACAGGGCATGGCTACACCTTC	CASSWTGHGYTF
once	TRBV5-4	.	TRBJ2-1	TGTGCCAGCAGCTTGATTGCGGGAACTGAGCAGTTCTTC	CASSLIAGTEQFF
.	TRBV13	.	TRBJ1-3	TGTGCCAGCAGAGCGCGGCGAGTATTGGGAAACACCATATATTTT	CASRARRVLGNTIYF
few	TRBV7-6	.	TRBJ2-7	TGTGCCAGCAGCTTATTGGTCAGCTACGAGCAGTACTTC	CASSLLVSYEQYF
few	TRBV6-5	TRBD1	TRBJ2-1	TGTGCCAGCACGCTAACCGGGACAGGGGGCGTTGAGCAGTTCTTC	CASTLTGTGGVEQFF
.	TRBV5-1	.	TRBJ1-2	TGCGCCAGCAGCGTTACAGGCTATGGCTACACCTTC	CASSVTGYGYTF
.	TRBV25-1	.	TRBJ2-7	TGTGCCAGCAGTCAAGGGGTCGAGCAGTACTTC	CASSQGVEQYF
few	TRBV5-1	.	TRBJ2-1	TGCGCCAGCAGCCTCCCCCGGGGGTCACCCTACAATGAGCAGTTCTTC	CASSLPRGSPYNEQFF
.	TRBV28	.	TRBJ1-3	TGTGCCAGCAGTTTATTGGGCCTAATCTCTGGAAACACCATATATTTT	CASSLLGLISGNTIYF
.	TRBV7-2	.	TRBJ2-7	TGTGCCAGCAGCCCCGGACAGATCTACGAGCAGTACTTC	CASSPGQIYEQYF
few	TRBV19	TRBD1	TRBJ1-1	TGTGCCAGTAGCCGTGAACAGGGGCGCACTGAAGCTTTCTTT	CASSREQGRTEAFF
.	TRBV7-7	.	TRBJ2-5	TGTGCCAGCAGCTCAGGGGGGCCACCCGGGGCTGAGACCCAGTACTTC	CASSSGGPPGAETQYF
few	TRBV4-2	.	TRBJ1-1	TGTGCCAGCAGCCAAGATGTCGGGGTGGTCACTGAAGCTTTCTTT	CASSQDVGVVTEAFF
.	TRBV7-2	.	TRBJ1-5	TGTGCCAGCAGCTTAGAAGCAGCCAATAGCGGCCAGCCCCAGCATTTT	CASSLEAANSGQPQHF
.	TRBV28	TRBD2	TRBJ2-5	TGTGCCAGCAGTTTTTGGACTAGCGGGAGGGTCGAGACCCAGTACTTC	CASSFWTSGRVETQYF
.	TRBV28	.	TRBJ2-3	TGTGCCAGCAGTTTCCAGAGCACAGATACGCAGTATTTT	CASSFQSTDTQYF
few	TRBV7-8	TRBD1	TRBJ2-3	TGTGCCAGTACTAGGGGGCGGGTTTTGGCAGATACGCAGTATTTT	CASTRGRVLADTQYF
.	TRBV7-8	TRBD1	TRBJ1-4	TGTGCCAGCAGCCAACAGGGGTGGGCAACTAATGAAAAACTGTTTTTT	CASSQQGWATNEKLFF
few	TRBV19	.	TRBJ1-2	TGTGCCAGTATGAGTTTTCGGGAACTCAACTATGGCTACACCTTC	CASMSFRELNYGYTF
.	TRBV5-1	TRBD1	TRBJ1-4	TGCGCCAGCAGCTTGGGTCAAGGGGGCAGTGAAAAACTGTTTTTT	CASSLGQGGSEKLFF
.	TRBV19	TRBD1	TRBJ1-1	TGTGCCAGTAGCCCTCAACGGGACAGGGGATATGAAGCTTTCTTT	CASSPQRDRGYEAFF
.	TRBV4-3	.	TRBJ2-4	TGCGCCAGCAGCCAAGGGTGGGGAGGCCTAAACATTCAGTACTTC	CASSQGWGGLNIQYF
few	TRBV15	TRBD1	TRBJ1-5	TGTGCCACCAGCAGAGACAGGGGGCAGGGTCAGCCCCAGCATTTT	CATSRDRGQGQPQHF
.	TRBV5-1	TRBD1	TRBJ1-2	TGCGCCAGCAGCTTGGGACAGGGTGACTATGGCTACACCTTC	CASSLGQGDYGYTF
few	TRBV29-1	.	TRBJ2-1	TGCAGCGTGCTCAGGAGAGAAAGCGGAGCTAACAATGAGCAGTTCTTC	CSVLRRESGANNEQFF
.	TRBV2	TRBD1	TRBJ2-3	TGTGCCAGCACCTCTAGGGGGCTAACAAGAGATACGCAGTATTTT	CASTSRGLTRDTQYF
.	TRBV28	.	TRBJ2-2	TGTGCCAGCAAAACCCAGGGTTACACCGGGGAGCTGTTTTTT	CASKTQGYTGELFF
few	TRBV5-8	.	TRBJ2-7	TGTGCCAGCAGCCCATTCAGGGAAGAGGCTCCCGAGCAGTACTTC	CASSPFREEAPEQYF
.	TRBV7-2	.	TRBJ1-1	TGTGCCAGCAGCTTAGACCCCACTGCTGAAGCTTTCTTT	CASSLDPTAEAFF
.	TRBV7-8	TRBD1	TRBJ2-7	TGTGCCAGCAGCCTCGGACAGGGGGGAACCTACGAGCAGTACTTC	CASSLGQGGTYEQYF
few	TRBV2	.	TRBJ2-5	TGTGCCAGCAGTGAAAATCTAGCCCAGTACTTC	CASSENLAQYF
.	TRBV5-6	.	TRBJ1-1	TGTGCCAGCAGCTTGGTCCGGGGGGTGATGGGAGCTTTCTTT	CASSLVRGVMGAFF
.	TRBV12-2	.	TRBJ1-4	TGTGCAAGTCGCTCAGGGGGCGCGCGTTATGAAAAACTGTTTTTT	CASRSGGARYEKLFF
.	TRBV7-9	.	TRBJ2-1	TGTGCCAGCAGCTTACGGTCCGATGAGCAGTTCTTC	CASSLRSDEQFF